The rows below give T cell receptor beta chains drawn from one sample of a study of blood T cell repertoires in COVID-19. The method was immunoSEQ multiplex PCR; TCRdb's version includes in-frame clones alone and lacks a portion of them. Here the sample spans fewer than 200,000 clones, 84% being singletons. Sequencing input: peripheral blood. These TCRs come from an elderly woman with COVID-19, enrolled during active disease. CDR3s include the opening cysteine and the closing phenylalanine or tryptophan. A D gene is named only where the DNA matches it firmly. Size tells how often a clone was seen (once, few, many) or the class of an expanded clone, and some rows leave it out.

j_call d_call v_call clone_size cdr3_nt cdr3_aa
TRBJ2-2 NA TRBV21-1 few TGTGCCAGCATGACACAGGGGGCAGGGGAGCTGTTTTTT CASMTQGAGELFF
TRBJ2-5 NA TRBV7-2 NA TGTGCCAGCAGCTTAGCCACAGGGTCAGAGACCCAGTACTTC CASSLATGSETQYF
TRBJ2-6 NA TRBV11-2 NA TGTGCCAGCAGCTTAGGAGACTCTGGGGCCAACGTCCTGACTTTC CASSLGDSGANVLTF
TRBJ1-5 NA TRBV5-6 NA TGTGCCAGCAGTTACCCAGGCCAGCCCCAGCATTTT CASSYPGQPQHF
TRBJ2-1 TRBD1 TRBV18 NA TGTGCCAGCTCACTTGAAAAACAGGGGTACTCCTACAATGAGCAGTTCTTC CASSLEKQGYSYNEQFF
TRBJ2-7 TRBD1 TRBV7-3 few TGTGCCAGCAGCGCCGGGACAGGGATTTACTACGAGCAGTACTTC CASSAGTGIYYEQYF
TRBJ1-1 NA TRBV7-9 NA TGTGCCAGCAGCTCCCTGGACAGTATATTGAACACTGAAGCTTTCTTT CASSSLDSILNTEAFF
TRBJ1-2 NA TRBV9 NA TGTGCCAGCACGAAGGTGGAGGGCGGGGGCTACACCTTC CASTKVEGGGYTF
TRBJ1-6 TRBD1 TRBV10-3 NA TGTGCCATCAGGGGACAGCATAATTCACCCCTCCACTTT CAIRGQHNSPLHF
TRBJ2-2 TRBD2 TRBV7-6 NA TGTGCCAGCAGCTTACGGCCGGGACTAGCGGGAAATTTGAACACCGGGGAGCTGTTTTTT CASSLRPGLAGNLNTGELFF
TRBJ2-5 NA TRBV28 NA TGTGCCAGCAGGGACAGCGCCGGGGAGACCCAGTACTTC CASRDSAGETQYF
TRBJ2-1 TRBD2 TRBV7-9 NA TGTGCCAGCAGCCCCCGGGGACTAGCGGGGGTCAATGAGCAGTTCTTC CASSPRGLAGVNEQFF
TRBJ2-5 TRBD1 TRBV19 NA TGTGCCAGCAGGGGGTCCTCGGAGACCCAGTACTTC CASRGSSETQYF
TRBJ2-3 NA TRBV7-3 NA TGTGCCAGCAGCTTACAGGGGACAGATACGCAGTATTTT CASSLQGTDTQYF
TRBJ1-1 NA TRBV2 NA TGTGCCAGCAGTGAGTTCGGGGAAGCTTTCTTT CASSEFGEAFF
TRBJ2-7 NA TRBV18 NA TGTGCCAGCCGAGGAGGCCCCTACGAGCAGTACTTC CASRGGPYEQYF
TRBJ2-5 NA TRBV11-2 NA TGTGCCAGCAGCTTAAGGCAGGGGCCGGAGACCCAGTACTTC CASSLRQGPETQYF
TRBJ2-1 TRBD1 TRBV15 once TGTGCCACCAGCAGAGGGCTCGGACAGGGCGTATTGGATGAGCAGTTCTTC CATSRGLGQGVLDEQFF
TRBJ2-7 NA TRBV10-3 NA TGTGCCATCAGTGATATCGTCCTCGGATCCCGGGGGTGGTACTTC CAISDIVLGSRGWYF
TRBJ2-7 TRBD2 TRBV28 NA TGTGCCAGCGGATCCGGGGGGGCGTGGGAGCAGTACTTC CASGSGGAWEQYF
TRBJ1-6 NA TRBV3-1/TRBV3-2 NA TGTGCCAGCAGCCTGCTAACCGTACTCGGTTCACCCCTCCACTTT CASSLLTVLGSPLHF
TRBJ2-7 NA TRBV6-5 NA TGTGCCAGCTCCAGGGGCACCCTAAACGAGCAGTACTTC CASSRGTLNEQYF
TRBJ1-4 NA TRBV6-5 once TGTGCCAGCAGTTCACGGGGATATAATGAAAAACTGTTTTTT CASSSRGYNEKLFF
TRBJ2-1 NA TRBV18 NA TGTGCCAGCTCGCTCACAGGGTTCGACAATGAGCAGTTCTTC CASSLTGFDNEQFF
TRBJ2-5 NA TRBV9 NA TGTGCCAGCAGCGTAGAGGCAGCGTACCAAGAGACCCAGTACTTC CASSVEAAYQETQYF
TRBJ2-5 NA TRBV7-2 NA TGTGCCAGCAGCTCCCCCGGAGAGACCCAGTACTTC CASSSPGETQYF
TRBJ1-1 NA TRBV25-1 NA TGTGCCAGCAGTGAACCCTGGCTAGAAAAAGCTTTCTTT CASSEPWLEKAFF
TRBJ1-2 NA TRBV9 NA TGTGCCAGCAGCGTACCTCTCCGGAGTCCTTCTAACTATGGCTACACCTTC CASSVPLRSPSNYGYTF
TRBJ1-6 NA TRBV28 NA TGTGCCAGCAGCCCGGGGGGGGCACCAAATTCACCCCTCCACTTT CASSPGGAPNSPLHF
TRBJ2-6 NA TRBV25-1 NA TGTGCCAGCAGTGCCCCGGCAGGGCACTCTGGGGCCAACGTCCTGACTTTC CASSAPAGHSGANVLTF
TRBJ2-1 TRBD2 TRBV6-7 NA TGTGCCAGCAGTCAACCAGCGGGAGGCCACAATGAGCAGTTCTTC CASSQPAGGHNEQFF
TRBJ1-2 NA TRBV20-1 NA TGCAGTGCTAGTCCCAGGGTGGGTACGTATGGCTACACCTTC CSASPRVGTYGYTF
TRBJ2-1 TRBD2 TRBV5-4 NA TGTGCCAGCCAGAAAACGGGGAGGGGCCGGGAGAAGCAGTTCTTC CASQKTGRGREKQFF
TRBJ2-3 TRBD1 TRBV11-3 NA TGTGCCAGCAGCTTACACAGGGGGTTCGCAGATACGCAGTATTTT CASSLHRGFADTQYF
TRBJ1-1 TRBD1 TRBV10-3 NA TGTGCCATCGGGGCGGGACAGGGGGTAGTTGAAGCTTTCTTT CAIGAGQGVVEAFF
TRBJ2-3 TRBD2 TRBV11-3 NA TGTGCCAGCAGCTCGGATAGCGGGAGACCAGATACGCAGTATTTT CASSSDSGRPDTQYF
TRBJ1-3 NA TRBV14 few TGTGCCAGCAGCCACCCGGGACAAGGAAACACCATATATTTT CASSHPGQGNTIYF
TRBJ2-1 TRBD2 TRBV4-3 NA TGCGCCAGCAGCCAAATCCGCCAGCGGGGGGGCCGAAGTGAGCAGTTCTTC CASSQIRQRGGRSEQFF
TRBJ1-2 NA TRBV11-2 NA TGTGCCAGCAGCTTGGGGATATTATCACAGGGAAATGGCTACACCTTC CASSLGILSQGNGYTF
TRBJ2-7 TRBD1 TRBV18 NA TGTGCCAGCTCCCCAAAGGGGGCCTCCTACGAGCAGTACTTC CASSPKGASYEQYF
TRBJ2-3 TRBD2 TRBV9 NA TGTGCCAGCAGCGTAGCCCGGGACTATCCAGATACGCAGTATTTT CASSVARDYPDTQYF
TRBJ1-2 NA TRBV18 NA TGTGCCAGCTCACCATCGCCGGAGAACTATGGCTACACCTTC CASSPSPENYGYTF
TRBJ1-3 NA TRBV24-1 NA TGTGCCACCAGTGATTTCGTGAGCTCTGGAAACACCATATATTTT CATSDFVSSGNTIYF
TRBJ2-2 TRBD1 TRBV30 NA TGTGCCTGGAGGTTCAGGGGGTTGGGCGGGGAGCTGTTTTTT CAWRFRGLGGELFF
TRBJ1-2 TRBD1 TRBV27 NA TGTGCCAGCAGGAGACAGGGCCTAAACTATGGCTACACCTTC CASRRQGLNYGYTF
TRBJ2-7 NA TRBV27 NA TGTGCCAGCACCGGACCCGGGGGTGAAGGGTACGAGCAGTACTTC CASTGPGGEGYEQYF
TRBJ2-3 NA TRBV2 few TGTGCCATTAGACTCCTAGCACAGAGCGGCGGCACAGATACGCAGTATTTT CAIRLLAQSGGTDTQYF
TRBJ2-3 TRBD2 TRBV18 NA TGTGCCAGCTCGACTAGCGGGGGGAGGACAGATACGCAGTATTTT CASSTSGGRTDTQYF
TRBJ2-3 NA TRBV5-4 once TGTGCCAGCAGCAACCCCGGGGGGCAACCTGGGGATACGCAGTATTTT CASSNPGGQPGDTQYF